This T cell receptor (beta chain) appears in the sequencing data of a study of cytomegalovirus exposure and HLA in healthy donors. 60 Vbeta and 13 Jbeta primers were used in PCR. The repertoire was sequenced with immunoSEQ multiplex PCR; TCRdb's copy has only in-frame clones and lacks some. Of tens of thousands of clones listed, approximately 74% are singletons. The CDR3 is made up of 14 amino acids. CDR1 and CDR2 from the germline V gene are MNHNS and SASEGT. The V gene end was trimmed by 8 bases and the J gene end by 1 base; junction bases not matched to a gene: 7. Study-wide points: Productive rates of about 90% or about 30% were seen for most TCR beta V segments in an earlier analysis.

This clone occurred a few times. Its antigen is not known. This receptor was identified in a woman aged 25 to 39 in good health and CMV-seropositive. The chain combines TRBV6-1 with TRBJ1-1, with TRBD1 identical over 7 bases. The sequencing sample was made of PBMCs. The CDR3 sequence is CASHKSGGNTEAFF. The CDR3 DNA reads TGTGCCAGCCATAAGTCAGGGGGGAACACTGAAGCTTTCTTT.